Each of the 8 T cell receptor beta chains below was sequenced from the same sample in a study of cytomegalovirus exposure and HLA in healthy donors. The primer mix had 60 Vbeta and 13 Jbeta primers. Measured with immunoSEQ multiplex PCR; TCRdb has only the in-frame clones, and not every one. The sample gives roughly 97,000 clones, 9.5% to 13% of which show up once; 5.5% to 7.5% is in the top ten. Sequenced sample: PBMCs. The receptors here all came from a man between 40 and 49 years old in good health and CMV-seropositive.

The chain carries TRBV5-1 and TRBJ2-1; D unresolved. The germline V gene has CDR1 SGHRS and CDR2 YFSETQ. V shed 0 bases and J shed 8 bases, with 12 bases lying between them. The CDR3 has 14 amino acids. CDR3 protein: CASSLEGGYDEQFF. Written as DNA, the CDR3 is TGCGCCAGCAGCTTGGAAGGCGGATACGATGAGCAGTTCTTC.

In this sample, this clone turned up a few times. The chain combines TRBV6-1 with TRBJ2-7; 10 nucleotides line up with TRBD1. CDR1 and CDR2 from the germline V gene are MNHNS and SASEGT. This CDR3 has 14 amino acids. The ends lost 7 bases at V and 0 bases at J; junction bases unmatched: 3. As DNA, the CDR3 is TGTGCCAGCATGGGACAGGGGTTCTCCTACGAGCAGTACTTC. It yields the protein CASMGQGFSYEQYF.

The chain recombines TRBV19 with TRBJ1-5; 10 positions match TRBD1. The CDR3 is 16 amino acids. CDR1 is LNHDA and CDR2 is SQIVND in the germline V gene (reference sequence). V was pared by 6 bases and J by 4 bases, with 9 bases of the junction left unmatched. The CDR3: CASSTGTGAGNQPQHF. The CDR3 DNA sequence: TGTGCCAGTAGCACCGGGACAGGGGCAGGGAATCAGCCCCAGCATTTT.

This clone has just a few counts. The V and J genes are TRBV29-1 and TRBJ1-4; no firm D call. This CDR3 is 12 amino acids long. Germline V gene lookup returns CDR1 SQVTM and CDR2 ANQGSEA. Trimming removed 7 bases from V and 3 bases from J, with 9 bases in between. The chain's CDR3 is CSAVGANEKLFF. The CDR3, as DNA: TGCAGCGCCGTCGGGGCTAATGAAAAACTGTTTTTT.

The genes are TRBV25-1 and TRBJ2-6, with D possibly being TRBD2 (5 bases). CDR3 length: 16 amino acids. Germline CDR1 MGHDK, CDR2 SYGVNS. V lost 8 bases and J 2 bases, leaving 16 bases between the germline ends. CDR3 in DNA: TGTGCCAGCTCCCGGGGAGTATCCCCTGGGGCCAACGTCCTGACTTTC. This codes for CASSRGVSPGANVLTF. The variable domain in full, completed from reference TRBV25-1 and TRBJ2-6, reads EADIYQTPRYLVIGTGKKITLECSQTMGHDKMYWYQQDPGMELHLIHYSYGVNSTEKGDLSSESTVSRIRTEHFPLTLESARPSHTSQYLCASSRGVSPGANVLTFGAGSRLTVL.

This clone has only a few counts. The chain is built from TRBV10-3 and TRBJ2-7; TRBD2 matches 9 bases. J was trimmed by 2 bases and V by 6 bases; bases with no gene match: 5. Per the germline V gene, CDR1 is ENHRY and CDR2 is SYGVKD. This CDR3 has 14 residues. The CDR3 protein is CAIRPSGDTYEQYF. CDR3 bases: TGTGCCATCAGGCCTAGCGGGGATACCTACGAGCAGTACTTC.

The rearrangement uses TRBV6-5 and TRBJ2-1; TRBD2 agrees at 9 bases. Trimming removed 5 bases from V and 4 bases from J; junction bases left unmatched: 6. The CDR3 spans 15 residues. The V gene's germline CDR1 is MNHEY and CDR2 SVGAGI. The CDR3 DNA follows: TGTGCCAGCAGTCCCGGGAGCGGGAGGTACAATGAGCAGTTCTTC. As protein: CASSPGSGRYNEQFF.

This clone was observed a handful of times. The chain couples TRBV19 to TRBJ2-1; 8 bases align to TRBD1. The CDR3 runs 14 residues. Germline loops: CDR1 LNHDA, CDR2 SQIVND (reference sequence). V lost 5 bases to trimming and J lost 9 bases; unmatched junction nucleotides: 9. The CDR3 region is CASSFSTGAGEQFF. The CDR3 bases are TGTGCCAGTAGTTTCTCGACAGGGGCTGGTGAGCAGTTCTTC.